This note documents a single TCR beta chain sequence. The PCR contained 60 Vbeta and 13 Jbeta primers. The data were produced by immunoSEQ multiplex PCR, yet TCRdb's version contains in-frame clones alone and is incomplete. Altogether about 120,000 clones are present, around 85% being singletons, with the ten largest covering over 2%. Nominally healthy donors were sampled, though unrecorded immune exposures were likely. This sample is drawn from a study of cytomegalovirus exposure and HLA in healthy donors. The CDR3 covers 16 residues. Germline-derived CDR1 and CDR2 are MNHEY and SMNVEV (reference sequence). V was trimmed by 2 bases and J by 8 bases, leaving 21 bases between them.

This sequence was found in a man under 40 in good health and CMV-seronegative. The V call is TRBV27, the J call TRBJ1-1, with D possibly matching TRBD1 (5 bases). The material sequenced was PBMCs. The CDR3 sequence: CASSLPGVGGAREAFF. CDR3 nucleotides: TGTGCCAGCAGTTTACCGGGGGTAGGAGGGGCGCGAGAAGCTTTCTTT.